Sequencing of this T cell receptor (beta chain) was carried out in a study of blood T cell repertoires in COVID-19. Overall study: Acute and convalescent COVID-19 samples came from the United States, Italy and Spain.

V lost 2 bases to trimming and J lost 4 bases; unmatched junction nucleotides: 7. Looked up from germline, CDR1 is MDHEN and CDR2 is SYDVKM. The CDR3 is 16 amino acids. Some clones are missing from TCRdb's copy, which holds only in-frame ones; the method was immunoSEQ multiplex PCR. The data contain 250,000 to 300,000 clones, 83% of them singletons. Sequencing was carried out using peripheral blood. The chain joins TRBV28 to TRBJ2-2; 7 bases are shared with TRBD1. The sequence derives from a man aged 55 to 69 who had recovered from COVID-19. The CDR3 spells CASSLVGGSGTGELFF. The CDR3 nucleotides are TGTGCCAGCAGTTTAGTAGGGGGCTCCGGCACCGGGGAGCTGTTTTTT.